The 23 T cell receptor beta chains listed next were all sequenced from one sample in a study of cytomegalovirus exposure and HLA in healthy donors (dated by TCRdb to about 2017). The library came from the immunoSEQ multiplex PCR assay. TCRdb mirrors the immuneACCESS table, restricted to in-frame sequences. Some clones are absent from its copies; in checked studies, under half trace to an unresolved V gene, and the reason for the others is unknown. The sample profile shows fewer than 250,000 clones; roughly 88% of them were found once. Over 12% of the sample goes to the ten largest clones. Sequencing was performed on PBMCs. Receptor source: a woman aged 25 to 39 in good health and CMV-seropositive.

The chain combines TRBV15 with TRBJ2-3; TRBD2 matches at 8 bases. The CDR3 is 15 residues long. CDR1 and CDR2 from the germline V gene are LNHNV and YYDKDF (reference sequence). Unmatched junction bases numbered 5, after V lost 3 bases and J lost 3 bases. In DNA form, the CDR3 reads TGTGCCACCAGCAGCGAACTAGCGGTAACAGATACGCAGTATTTT. It codes for CATSSELAVTDTQYF.

The rearrangement joins TRBV6-5 to TRBJ2-7; D not certain. With 5 bases removed from V and 2 bases from J, the gap between germline ends came to 16 bases. The CDR3 spans 15 residues. CDR1 is MNHEY and CDR2 is SVGAGI in the germline V gene. The CDR3 DNA is TGTGCCAGCAGTCAGCCGGGTGGCGGTACCTACGAGCAGTACTTC. Protein product: CASSQPGGGTYEQYF.

The gene calls are TRBV5-1 and TRBJ2-7; 10 positions agree with TRBD1. The germline V gene encodes CDR1 SGHRS and CDR2 YFSETQ. The CDR3 sequence is 15 residues long. Losses at the gene ends were 5 bases for V and 4 bases for J; bases not matched to a gene: 9. The CDR3: CASSYPGTGVYEQYF. Written as DNA, the CDR3 is TGCGCCAGCAGTTACCCCGGGACAGGGGTATACGAGCAGTACTTC.

This clone was detected only once. The chain combines TRBV4-3 with TRBJ2-2; no firm D call. Looked up from germline, CDR1 is LGHNA and CDR2 is YSLEER. This CDR3 contains 15 residues. With 1 base removed from V and 5 bases from J, the gap between germline ends came to 11 bases. CDR3 loop: CASSQGADGTGELFF. The CDR3 bases are TGCGCCAGCAGCCAAGGTGCGGACGGTACCGGGGAGCTGTTTTTT.

The chain's CDR3 is CASTGTGGDPGYEQYF. The CDR3 coding sequence is TGTGCCAGCACTGGGACAGGGGGGGATCCGGGGTACGAGCAGTACTTC. V gene TRBV25-1 combines with J gene TRBJ2-7; 11 nucleotides match TRBD1. The germline gives CDR1 MGHDK, CDR2 SYGVNS. V was pared by 7 bases and J by 4 bases, with 12 bases of the junction left unmatched. The CDR3 length is 16 residues.

The gene calls are TRBV7-2 and TRBJ1-2; D is possibly TRBD1 (6 bases). Germline V gene sequence: CDR1 SGHTA, CDR2 FQGNSA. The ends were cut back, 5 bases at V and 1 base at J, with 11 bases in the middle. The CDR3 has 14 amino acids. The CDR3 reads CASSRGRGNYGYTF. As DNA, the CDR3 is TGTGCCAGCAGCCGTGGCAGGGGTAACTATGGCTACACCTTC.

CDR3 region: CASSFNHRGNQPQHF. Here the CDR3 DNA reads TGTGCCAGCAGCTTTAACCACAGGGGCAATCAGCCCCAGCATTTT. The chain joins TRBV6-1 to TRBJ1-5; D perhaps matches TRBD1 (6 bases). This CDR3 has 15 amino acids. From germline, CDR1 is MNHNS and CDR2 SASEGT. Trimming took off 6 bases at V and 2 bases at J, with 14 bases between the two ends.

V is TRBV27 and J is TRBJ2-1; no clear D gene. The CDR3 runs to 13 residues. The V end was cut by 3 bases, the J end by 7 bases, with 10 bases between. CDR1 is MNHEY and CDR2 is SMNVEV in the germline V gene (reference sequence). The CDR3 DNA sequence: TGTGCCAGCAGTTTCTCCCCTTGGAATGAGCAGTTCTTC. Protein product: CASSFSPWNEQFF.

In its sample, this clone was seen a few times. The V call is TRBV5-6, the J call TRBJ2-7; TRBD2 agrees at 12 bases. Germline CDR1 and CDR2: SGHDT and YYEEEE. The length of the CDR3 is 16 residues. With 4 bases clipped from V and 3 bases from J, the junction kept 8 bases outside the gene matches. The CDR3 DNA reads as TGTGCCAGCAGCCTGATAGGACTAGCGGGAAACTACGAGCAGTACTTC. It encodes CASSLIGLAGNYEQYF. The full variable domain, its missing parts supplied by reference TRBV5-6 and TRBJ2-7, is DAGVTQSPTHLIKTRGQQVTLRCSPKSGHDTVSWYQQALGQGPQFIFQYYEEEERQRGNFPDRFSGHQFPNYSSELNVNALLLGDSALYLCASSLIGLAGNYEQYFGPGTRLTVT.

The rearrangement joins TRBV4-3 to TRBJ1-2, with 7 positions matching TRBD1. The CDR3 extends over 15 amino acids. V lost 0 bases, J lost 8 bases, and 9 bases stayed unmatched. Germline CDR1 reads LGHNA; CDR2 reads YSLEER. Here the CDR3 DNA reads TGCGCCAGCAGCCAAGATACGAACAGGGGATTAGGCTACACCTTC. Translated: CASSQDTNRGLGYTF.

This chain joins TRBV30 and TRBJ2-5, with D perhaps matching TRBD1 (5 bases). With 0 bases removed from V and 4 bases from J, the gap between germline ends came to 6 bases. The CDR3 runs to 12 residues. Germline lookup yields CDR1 GTSNPN and CDR2 SVGIG (reference sequence). CDR3 residues: CAWSVGAETQYF. The CDR3 bases are TGTGCCTGGAGTGTTGGGGCAGAGACCCAGTACTTC.

V is TRBV2 and J is TRBJ2-7; D unclear. CDR1 and CDR2 (germline): SNHLY, FYNNEI. CDR3 length: 12 amino acids. The ends were cut back, 5 bases at V and 9 bases at J, with 14 bases in the middle. The CDR3 bases are TGTGCCAGCAGTCTCTCCAGGACCGCGCAGTACTTC. This encodes CASSLSRTAQYF.

This clone was observed a single time. The chain has TRBV6-5 and TRBJ1-1; perhaps TRBD1 as D (5 bases). The CDR3 runs 12 residues. Looked up from germline, CDR1 is MNHEY and CDR2 is SVGAGI. The germline V and J ends were trimmed by 6 bases and 2 bases, with 7 bases remaining between them. CDR3 DNA sequence: TGTGCCAGCAGCAGGGCAAACACTGAAGCTTTCTTT. It yields the protein CASSRANTEAFF.

The chain uses TRBV2 and TRBJ2-4; D is unresolved. The CDR3 is made up of 15 amino acids. Trimming took 4 bases from V and 2 from J, leaving 12 bases between them. Germline loops: CDR1 SNHLY, CDR2 FYNNEI. DNA for the CDR3: TGTGCCAGCAGTGTCCGGCGGCGGACCAAAAACATTCAGTACTTC. This codes for CASSVRRRTKNIQYF.

The chain recombines TRBV27 with TRBJ2-2; D is tentatively TRBD1 or TRBD2 (5 bases each). Deletions cut 2 bases from V and 5 bases from J, with 6 bases between. Germline lookup yields CDR1 MNHEY and CDR2 SMNVEV (reference sequence). The CDR3 spans 13 residues. This CDR3 is CASSLGGTGELFF. CDR3 DNA sequence: TGTGCCAGCAGTTTAGGGGGAACCGGGGAGCTGTTTTTT.

The chain uses TRBV9 and TRBJ2-7; TRBD1 matches 7 bases. Germline V CDR1 and CDR2: SGDLS, YYNGEE. V trimming: 0 bases; J trimming: 0 bases; junction bases outside the gene matches: 6. CDR3 size: 16 residues. The CDR3 DNA sequence: TGTGCCAGCAGCGTAGACACACAGGGGAGCTCCTACGAGCAGTACTTC. This codes for CASSVDTQGSSYEQYF.

The chain uses TRBV30 and TRBJ2-7, with 11 nucleotides matching TRBD1. This CDR3 spans 14 amino acids. V lost 3 bases and J lost 3; bases outside the gene matches: 4. The germline gives CDR1 GTSNPN, CDR2 SVGIG (reference sequence). As DNA, the CDR3 is TGTGCCTGGAGCTTCGGGACAGGGGGCTACGAGCAGTACTTC. Translating it yields CAWSFGTGGYEQYF.

This rearrangement joins TRBV7-9 to TRBJ1-2, with TRBD1 matching 11 bases. Per the germline V gene, CDR1 is SEHNR and CDR2 is FQNEAQ (reference sequence). There are 15 residues in the CDR3. Losses at the gene ends were 5 bases for V and 4 bases for J; bases not matched to a gene: 6. The CDR3 sequence: CASSRTGGVVYGYTF. The CDR3 coding sequence is TGTGCCAGCAGCCGGACAGGGGGCGTTGTCTATGGCTACACCTTC.

The table lists this clone with a count of one. The V call is TRBV7-9, the J call TRBJ2-7, with D unresolved. This CDR3 spans 14 amino acids. CDR1 and CDR2 from the germline V gene are SEHNR and FQNEAQ (reference sequence). V shed 1 base and J shed 5 bases, with 12 bases lying between them. The CDR3 sequence: CASSLVGTLHEQYF. CDR3 in DNA: TGTGCCAGCAGCTTAGTTGGTACACTCCACGAGCAGTACTTC.

The chain is built from TRBV2 and TRBJ2-7; D unclear. The CDR3 sequence is 13 residues long. Germline V gene lookup returns CDR1 SNHLY and CDR2 FYNNEI. The ends were cut back, 4 bases at V and 0 bases at J, with 7 bases in the middle. CDR3 DNA: TGTGCCAGCAGTGTCCCCAGCTCCTACGAGCAGTACTTC. Its translation is CASSVPSSYEQYF.

The V and J genes are TRBV6-6 and TRBJ2-1; TRBD2 matches 9 bases. The junction had 5 bases not matched to a gene; V was cut back by 4 bases and J by 7 bases. Germline-derived CDR1 and CDR2 are MNHNY and SVGAGI (reference sequence). This CDR3 region has 14 residues. The CDR3 sequence: CASSWAGGRNEQFF. DNA of the CDR3: TGTGCCAGCAGTTGGGCGGGAGGGAGGAATGAGCAGTTCTTC.

The genes are TRBV27 and TRBJ1-1; no definite D call. This CDR3 comprises 16 residues. Germline V gene sequence: CDR1 MNHEY, CDR2 SMNVEV (reference sequence). With 0 bases removed from V and 4 bases from J, the gap between germline ends came to 15 bases. The CDR3 sequence: CASSLSGKEEGTEAFF. The CDR3 DNA sequence: TGTGCCAGCAGTTTATCGGGGAAGGAGGAAGGCACTGAAGCTTTCTTT.

The J gene is TRBJ1-1, the V gene TRBV29-1; D is possibly TRBD1 (5 bases). Trimming stripped 7 bases from V and 0 bases from J, with 33 bases between. The CDR3 consists of 20 residues. Germline CDR1 is SQVTM and CDR2 is ANQGSEA. The CDR3 loop is CSAHLRNTRERGFMNTEAFF. Written as DNA, the CDR3 is TGCAGCGCACACCTCCGAAACACCAGGGAAAGGGGATTCATGAACACTGAAGCTTTCTTT.